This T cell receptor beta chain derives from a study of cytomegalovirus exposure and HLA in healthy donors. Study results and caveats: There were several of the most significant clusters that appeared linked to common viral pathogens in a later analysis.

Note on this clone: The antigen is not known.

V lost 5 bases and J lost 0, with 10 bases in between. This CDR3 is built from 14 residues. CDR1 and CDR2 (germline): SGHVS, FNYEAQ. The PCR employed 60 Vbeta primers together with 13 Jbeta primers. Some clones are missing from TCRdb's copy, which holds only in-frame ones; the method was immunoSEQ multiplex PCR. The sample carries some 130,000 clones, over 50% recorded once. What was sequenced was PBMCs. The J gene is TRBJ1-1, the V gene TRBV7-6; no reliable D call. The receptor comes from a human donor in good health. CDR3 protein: CASSSGPMNTEAFF. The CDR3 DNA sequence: TGTGCCAGCAGCAGTGGCCCCATGAACACTGAAGCTTTCTTT.